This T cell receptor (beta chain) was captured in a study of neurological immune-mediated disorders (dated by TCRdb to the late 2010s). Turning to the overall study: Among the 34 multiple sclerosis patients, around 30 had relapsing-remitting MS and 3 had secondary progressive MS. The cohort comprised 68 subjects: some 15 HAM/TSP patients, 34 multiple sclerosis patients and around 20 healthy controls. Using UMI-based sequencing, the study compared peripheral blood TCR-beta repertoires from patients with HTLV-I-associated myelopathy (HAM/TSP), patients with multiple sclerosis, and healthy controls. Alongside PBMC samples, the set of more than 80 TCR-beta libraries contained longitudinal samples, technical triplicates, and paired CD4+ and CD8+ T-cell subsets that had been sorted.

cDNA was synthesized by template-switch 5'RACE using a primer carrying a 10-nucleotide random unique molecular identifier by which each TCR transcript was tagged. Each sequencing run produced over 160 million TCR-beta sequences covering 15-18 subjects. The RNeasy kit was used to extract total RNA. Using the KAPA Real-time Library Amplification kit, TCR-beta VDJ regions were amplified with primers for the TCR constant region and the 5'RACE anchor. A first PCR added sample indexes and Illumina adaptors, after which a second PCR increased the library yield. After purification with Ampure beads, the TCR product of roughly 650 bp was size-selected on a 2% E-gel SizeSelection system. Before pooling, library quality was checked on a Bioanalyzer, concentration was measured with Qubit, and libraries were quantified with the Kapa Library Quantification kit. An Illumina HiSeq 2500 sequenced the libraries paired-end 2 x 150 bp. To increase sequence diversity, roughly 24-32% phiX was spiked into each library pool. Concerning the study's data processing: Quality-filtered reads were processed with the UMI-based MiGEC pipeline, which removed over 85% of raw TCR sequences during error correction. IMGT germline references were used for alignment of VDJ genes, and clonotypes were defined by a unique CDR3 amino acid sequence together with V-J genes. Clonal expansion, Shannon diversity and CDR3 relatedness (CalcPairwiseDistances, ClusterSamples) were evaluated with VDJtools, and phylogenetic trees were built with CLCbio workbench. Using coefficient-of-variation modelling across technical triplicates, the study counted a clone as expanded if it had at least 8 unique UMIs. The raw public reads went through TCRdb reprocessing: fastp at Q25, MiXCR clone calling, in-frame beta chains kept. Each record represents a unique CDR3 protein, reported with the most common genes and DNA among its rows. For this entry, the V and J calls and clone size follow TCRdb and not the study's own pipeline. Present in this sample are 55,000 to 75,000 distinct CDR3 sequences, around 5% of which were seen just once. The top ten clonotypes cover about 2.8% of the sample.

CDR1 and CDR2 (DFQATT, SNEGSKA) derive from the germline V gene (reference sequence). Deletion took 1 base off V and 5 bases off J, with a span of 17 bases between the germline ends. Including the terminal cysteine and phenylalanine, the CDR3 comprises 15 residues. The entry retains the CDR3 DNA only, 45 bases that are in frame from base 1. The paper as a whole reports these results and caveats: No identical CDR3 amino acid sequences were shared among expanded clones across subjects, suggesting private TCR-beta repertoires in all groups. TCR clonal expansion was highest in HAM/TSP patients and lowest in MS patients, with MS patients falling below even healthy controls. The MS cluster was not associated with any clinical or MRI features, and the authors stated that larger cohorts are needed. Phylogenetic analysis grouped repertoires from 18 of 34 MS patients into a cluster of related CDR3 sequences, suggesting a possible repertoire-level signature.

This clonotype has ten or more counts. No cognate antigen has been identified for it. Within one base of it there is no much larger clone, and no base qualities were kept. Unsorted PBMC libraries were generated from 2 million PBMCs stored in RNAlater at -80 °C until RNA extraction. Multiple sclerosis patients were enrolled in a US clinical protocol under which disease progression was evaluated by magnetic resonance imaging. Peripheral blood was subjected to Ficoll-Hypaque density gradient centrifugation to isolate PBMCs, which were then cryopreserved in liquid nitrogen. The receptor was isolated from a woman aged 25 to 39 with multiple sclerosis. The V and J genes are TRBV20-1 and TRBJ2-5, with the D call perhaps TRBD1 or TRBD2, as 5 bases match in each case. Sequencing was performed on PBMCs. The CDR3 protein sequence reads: CSARGDRPLGETQYF. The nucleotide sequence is TGCAGTGCTAGAGGGGACCGGCCCTTAGGGGAGACCCAGTACTTC.